This TCR beta chain was recovered during a study of blood T cell repertoires in COVID-19. Between the trimmed V and J ends, which lost 3 bases and 4 bases, there was a span of 6 bases. The CDR3 is 13 residues long. Concerning this clone: The same CDR3 arises from other DNA sequences in this sample as well.

Measured with immunoSEQ multiplex PCR; TCRdb has only the in-frame clones, and not every one. The sample lists roughly 70,000 clones, over 65% seen once, with around 4.3% in the top ten. The material sequenced was peripheral blood. This receptor was identified in a woman aged 55-69 years with acute or convalescent COVID-19. The chain carries TRBV12-3 or TRBV12-4 and TRBJ1-4; D ambiguous. DNA for the CDR3: TGTGCCAGCAGTTTGGGGAGTAATGAAAAACTGTTTTTT. As protein: CASSLGSNEKLFF.